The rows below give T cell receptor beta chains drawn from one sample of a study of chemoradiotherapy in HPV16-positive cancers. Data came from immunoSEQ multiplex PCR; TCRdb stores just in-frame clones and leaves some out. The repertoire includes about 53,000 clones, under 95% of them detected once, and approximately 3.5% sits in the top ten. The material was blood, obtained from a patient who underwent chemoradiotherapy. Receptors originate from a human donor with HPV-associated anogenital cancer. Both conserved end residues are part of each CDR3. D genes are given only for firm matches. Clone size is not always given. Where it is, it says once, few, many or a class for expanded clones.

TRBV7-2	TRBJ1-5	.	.	TGTGCCAGCAGCTACAGCAGGGGCAATCAGCCCCAGCATTTT	CASSYSRGNQPQHF
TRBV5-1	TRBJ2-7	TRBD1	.	TGCGCCAGCAGCTCGGTGACAGGGTCCTACGAGCAGTACTTC	CASSSVTGSYEQYF
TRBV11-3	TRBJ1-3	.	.	TGTGCCAGCAGCCAAGATGGCAGTGGAAACACCATATATTTT	CASSQDGSGNTIYF
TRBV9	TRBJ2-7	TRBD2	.	TGTGCCAGCAGCGTAGCTGGGACTAGTCAGGAGCAGTACTTC	CASSVAGTSQEQYF
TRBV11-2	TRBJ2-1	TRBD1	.	TGTGCCAGCAGCCTCCTAGGACAGGGGGCGGGCAATGAGCAGTTCTTC	CASSLLGQGAGNEQFF
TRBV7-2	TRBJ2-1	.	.	TGTGCCAGCAGCTACGTAGGACCGGAGCAGTTCTTC	CASSYVGPEQFF
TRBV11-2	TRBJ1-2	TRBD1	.	TGTGCCAGCAGCCCAGGGACAGGGTCTAACTACACCTTC	CASSPGTGSNYTF
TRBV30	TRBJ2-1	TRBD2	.	TGTGCCTGGGCTAGCGGAGGGAGCTCCTACAATGAGCAGTTCTTC	CAWASGGSSYNEQFF
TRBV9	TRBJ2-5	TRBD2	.	TGTGCCAGCAGCGTTAGCGGGAGAGGCCAAGAGACCCAGTACTTC	CASSVSGRGQETQYF
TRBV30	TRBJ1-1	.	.	TGTGCCTGGAGTGCCAGGGGAGGATTCCAAGCTTTCTTT	CAWSARGGFQAFF
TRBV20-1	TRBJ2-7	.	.	TGCAGTGCTCCCTCTGACTACGAGCAGTACTTC	CSAPSDYEQYF
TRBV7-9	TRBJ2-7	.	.	TGTGCCAGCAGCTTTCCCAGCTCCTACGAGCAGTACTTC	CASSFPSSYEQYF
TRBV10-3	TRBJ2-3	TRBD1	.	TGTGCCATCAGTGAACGGCCAGGGGGCCCAGATACGCAGTATTTT	CAISERPGGPDTQYF
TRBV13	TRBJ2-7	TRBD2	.	TGTGCCAGCCGGGAGGGATACGAGCAGTACTTC	CASREGYEQYF
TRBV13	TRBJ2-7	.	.	TGTGCCAGCAGCTTCCAGGGTTGGGTCTACGAGCAGTACTTC	CASSFQGWVYEQYF
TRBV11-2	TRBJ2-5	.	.	TGTGCCAGCAGCCCTACGGGGCGTCAGGAGACCCAGTACTTC	CASSPTGRQETQYF
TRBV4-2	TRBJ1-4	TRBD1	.	TGTGCCAGCAGGGTAGACAGGGGAGGGGAAAAACTGTTTTTT	CASRVDRGGEKLFF
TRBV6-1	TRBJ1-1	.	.	TGTGCCAGCAGTGACGGGAATTTAGGGACTAGAATGGCTTTCTTT	CASSDGNLGTRMAFF
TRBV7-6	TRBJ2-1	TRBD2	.	TGTGCCAGCAGCTTAGAGGCTAGCGGGAGCTCCTACAATGAGCAGTTCTTC	CASSLEASGSSYNEQFF
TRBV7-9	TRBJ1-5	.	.	TGTGCCAGCAGCTTTAACCTTCCAGGGAATCAGCCCCAGCATTTT	CASSFNLPGNQPQHF
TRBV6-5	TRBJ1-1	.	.	TGTGCCAGCAACAGGGTTAACGAGCGGTCTTTCTTT	CASNRVNERSFF
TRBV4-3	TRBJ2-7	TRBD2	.	TGCGCCAGCAGCCAAGCCCCGGGGCGGGGGGATTCCTACGAGCAGTACTTC	CASSQAPGRGDSYEQYF
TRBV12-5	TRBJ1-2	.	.	TGTGCTAGTGGCTTCACGGGGTATGGCTACACCTTC	CASGFTGYGYTF
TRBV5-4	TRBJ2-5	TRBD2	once	TGTGTATGTTTTCGCGGGAGTGGCCCCCAAGAGACCCAGTACTTC	CVCFRGSGPQETQYF
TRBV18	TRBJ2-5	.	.	TGTGCCAGCTCACCATCCTCAGGGGAAGAGACCCAGTACTTC	CASSPSSGEETQYF
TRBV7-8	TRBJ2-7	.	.	TGTGCCAGCAGCTTAGTATCGGGGAACAGCCCCTACGAGCAGTACTTC	CASSLVSGNSPYEQYF
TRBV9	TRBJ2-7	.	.	TGTGCCAGCAGCGTAGCTCAATACTCCTACGAGCAGTACTTC	CASSVAQYSYEQYF
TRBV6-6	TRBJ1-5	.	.	TGTGCCAGCAGCTCACGACGAGTCAATCAGCCCCAGCATTTT	CASSSRRVNQPQHF
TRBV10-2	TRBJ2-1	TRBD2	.	TGCGCCAGCTATCTAGCGGGGGGCTATGAGCAGTTCTTC	CASYLAGGYEQFF
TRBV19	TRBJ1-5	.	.	TGTGCCAGTAGTATAGGTCGGAAGGGCCATCAGCCCCAGCATTTT	CASSIGRKGHQPQHF
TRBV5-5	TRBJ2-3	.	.	TGTGCCAGCAGCTTGGGTCCTAGCACAGATACGCAGTATTTT	CASSLGPSTDTQYF
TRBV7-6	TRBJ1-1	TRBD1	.	TGTGCCAGCAGCTTAGGGGACAGGGGGACTGAAGCTTTCTTT	CASSLGDRGTEAFF
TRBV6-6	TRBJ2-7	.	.	TGTGCCAGCAGTGCCTCCGCGGGGGAGCAGTACTTC	CASSASAGEQYF
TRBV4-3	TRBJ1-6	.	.	TGCGCCAGCAGCTCCCGACAGTATAATTCACCCCTCCACTTT	CASSSRQYNSPLHF
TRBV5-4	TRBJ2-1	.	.	TGTGCCAGCAGCCTCCCACGAGCCCCCACCGGCAATGAGCAGTTCTTC	CASSLPRAPTGNEQFF
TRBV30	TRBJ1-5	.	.	TGTGCCTGGACACAGGGAGAGTCCAATCAGCCCCAGCATTTT	CAWTQGESNQPQHF
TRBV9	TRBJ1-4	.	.	TGTGCCAGCAGCCCACGGGGTGAGGGTGAAAAACTGTTTTTT	CASSPRGEGEKLFF
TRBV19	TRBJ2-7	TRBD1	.	TGTGCCAGTAGTATTGTGGACAGGGAGATCTACGAGCAGTACTTC	CASSIVDREIYEQYF
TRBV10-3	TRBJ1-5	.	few	TGTGCCATCAGTGAGGCAGAATTTAGCAATCAGCCCCAGCATTTT	CAISEAEFSNQPQHF
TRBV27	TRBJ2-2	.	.	TGTGCCAGCAGTTCCTACAGGGTTGCCGGGGAGCTGTTTTTT	CASSSYRVAGELFF
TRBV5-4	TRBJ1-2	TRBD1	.	TGTGCCAGCAGCGCTCCAGGGGACAGGGGGGATGGCTACACCTTC	CASSAPGDRGDGYTF
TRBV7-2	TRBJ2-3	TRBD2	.	TGTGCCAGCAGCTTACTAGCGGGAGCGGCGGATACGCAGTATTTT	CASSLLAGAADTQYF